This TCR beta chain was sequenced for a study of shared clonotypes between healthy human individuals. Notes on the study in general: Among donors, sharing of clonotypes was expected to be affected by sequencing depth.

Germline V lookup: CDR1 MDHEN, CDR2 SYDVKM. V lost 2 bases and J lost 3, with 8 bases in between. This CDR3 spans 14 amino acids. On this clone itself: The target antigen is unknown. The same CDR3 can be traced to other DNA sequences in this sample.

Some clones are missing from TCRdb's copy, which holds only in-frame ones; the method was immunoSEQ multiplex PCR. The data hold roughly 500,000 clones, with around four fifths observed a single time. The J gene is TRBJ1-5, the V gene TRBV28, with D maybe TRBD1 (5 bases). This TCR was recovered from a woman in her thirties or forties in good health. Some clones in this sample may be carry-over from other donors' samples. Input material: PBMCs. CDR3 protein: CASSLRGNNQPQHF. CDR3 sequence (DNA): TGTGCCAGCAGTTTACGGGGGAACAATCAGCCCCAGCATTTT.